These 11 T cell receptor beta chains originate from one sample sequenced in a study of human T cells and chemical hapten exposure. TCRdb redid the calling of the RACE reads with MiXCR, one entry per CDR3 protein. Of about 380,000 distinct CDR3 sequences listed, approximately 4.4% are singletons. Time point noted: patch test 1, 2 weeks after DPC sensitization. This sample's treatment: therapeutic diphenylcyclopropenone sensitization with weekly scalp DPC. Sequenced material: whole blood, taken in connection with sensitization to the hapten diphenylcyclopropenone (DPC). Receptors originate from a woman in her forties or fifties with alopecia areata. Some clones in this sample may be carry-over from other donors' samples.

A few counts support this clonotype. The CDR3 region has the DNA TGTGCCACCAGTGACCCTGGATTTTCGTTTGGCAGCACAGATACGCAGTATTTT. This gives the protein CATSDPGFSFGSTDTQYF. The J gene is TRBJ2-3, the V gene TRBV24-1; D remains ambiguous. CDR1 is KGHDR and CDR2 is SFDVKD in the germline V gene. With 4 bases removed from V and 0 bases from J, the gap between germline ends came to 19 bases. The CDR3 spans 18 residues.

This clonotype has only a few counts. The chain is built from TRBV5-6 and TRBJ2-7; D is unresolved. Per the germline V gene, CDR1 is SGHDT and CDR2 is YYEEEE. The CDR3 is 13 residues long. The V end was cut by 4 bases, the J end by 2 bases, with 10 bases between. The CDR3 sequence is CASSIGVTYEQYF. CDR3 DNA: TGTGCCAGCAGCATCGGAGTTACCTACGAGCAGTACTTC.

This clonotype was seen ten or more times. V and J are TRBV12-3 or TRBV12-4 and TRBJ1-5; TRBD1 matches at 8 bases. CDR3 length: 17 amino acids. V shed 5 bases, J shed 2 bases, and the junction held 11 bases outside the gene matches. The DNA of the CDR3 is TGTGCCAGCAGTCCCCGGACAGGGCGGGGGGGCAATCAGCCCCAGCATTTT. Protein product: CASSPRTGRGGNQPQHF.

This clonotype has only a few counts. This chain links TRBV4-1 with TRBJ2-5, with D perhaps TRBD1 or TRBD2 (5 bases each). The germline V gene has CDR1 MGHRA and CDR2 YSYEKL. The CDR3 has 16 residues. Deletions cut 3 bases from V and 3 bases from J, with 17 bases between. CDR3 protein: CASSQGDRPNKETQYF. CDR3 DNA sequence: TGCGCCAGCAGCCAGGGGGACCGACCGAATAAAGAGACCCAGTACTTC.

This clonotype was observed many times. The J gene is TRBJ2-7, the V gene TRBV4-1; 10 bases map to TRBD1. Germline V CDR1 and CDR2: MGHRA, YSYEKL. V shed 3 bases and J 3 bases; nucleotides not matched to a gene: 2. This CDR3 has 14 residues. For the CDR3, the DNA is TGCGCCAGCAGCCACGGACAGGGGGACTACGAGCAGTACTTC. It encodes CASSHGQGDYEQYF.

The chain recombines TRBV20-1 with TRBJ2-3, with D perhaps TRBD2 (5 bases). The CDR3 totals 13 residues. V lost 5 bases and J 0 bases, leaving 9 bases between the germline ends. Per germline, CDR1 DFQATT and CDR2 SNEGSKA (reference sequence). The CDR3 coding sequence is TGCAGTGCTTTTAGCGAGAGCACAGATACGCAGTATTTT. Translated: CSAFSESTDTQYF.

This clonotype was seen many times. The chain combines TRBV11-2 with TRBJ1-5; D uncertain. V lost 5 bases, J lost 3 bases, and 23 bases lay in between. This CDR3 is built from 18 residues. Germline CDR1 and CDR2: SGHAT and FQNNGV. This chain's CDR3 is CASSPYKRKAVANQPQHF. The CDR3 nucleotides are TGTGCCAGCAGCCCCTATAAGAGAAAGGCAGTAGCCAATCAGCCCCAGCATTTT.

This chain's CDR3 is CASSGAFSSYEQYF. CDR3 DNA: TGTGCCAGCAGCGGGGCCTTCTCCTCCTACGAGCAGTACTTC. The chain combines TRBV7-9 with TRBJ2-7; D perhaps matches TRBD1 (5 bases). V lost 5 bases, J lost 0 bases, and 11 bases lay in between. CDR3 length: 14 amino acids. Germline assignment: CDR1 SEHNR and CDR2 FQNEAQ (reference sequence). The entire variable domain, with the rest obtained from reference TRBV7-9 and TRBJ2-7, is as follows: DTGVSQNPRHKITKRGQNVTFRCDPISEHNRLYWYRQTLGQGPEFLTYFQNEAQLEKSRLLSDRFSAERPKGSFSTLEIQRTEQGDSAMYLCASSGAFSSYEQYFGPGTRLTVT.

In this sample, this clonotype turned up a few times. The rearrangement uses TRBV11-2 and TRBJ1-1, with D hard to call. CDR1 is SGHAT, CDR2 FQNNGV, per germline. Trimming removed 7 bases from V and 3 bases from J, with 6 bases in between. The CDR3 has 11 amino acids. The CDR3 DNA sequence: TGTGCCAGCAACCGCGACACTGAAGCTTTCTTT. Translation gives CASNRDTEAFF.

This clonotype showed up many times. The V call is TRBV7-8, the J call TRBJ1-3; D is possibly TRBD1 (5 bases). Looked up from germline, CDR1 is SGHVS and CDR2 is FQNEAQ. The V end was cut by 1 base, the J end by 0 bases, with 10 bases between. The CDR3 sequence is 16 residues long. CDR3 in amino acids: CASSLGRGFSGNTIYF. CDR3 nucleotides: TGTGCCAGCAGCTTAGGGAGGGGTTTCTCTGGAAACACCATATATTTT.

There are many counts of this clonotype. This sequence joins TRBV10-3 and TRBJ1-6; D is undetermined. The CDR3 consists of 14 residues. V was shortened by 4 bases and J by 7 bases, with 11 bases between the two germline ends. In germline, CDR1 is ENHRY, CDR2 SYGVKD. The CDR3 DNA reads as TGTGCCATCAGTGGCATGGCAGAGAATTCACCCCTCCACTTT. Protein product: CAISGMAENSPLHF.